This T cell receptor beta chain came from a study of CD8 T cells in Susac syndrome. It was with random hexamers that 0.5 to 1 ug RNA was reverse transcribed. Amplification of TCR beta CDR3 spanned 54 Vbeta and 13 Jbeta via immunoSEQ multiplex PCR. TCRdb fed the immunoSEQ multiplex PCR reads into MiXCR, producing one record per CDR3 protein. This repertoire shows roughly 140,000 distinct CDR3 sequences, just under 97% found once; its top ten account for 0.13% to 0.15%. This CDR3 contains 16 residues. V was trimmed by 5 bases and J by 3 bases, leaving 19 bases between them. From germline, CDR1 is SEHNR and CDR2 FQNEAQ (reference sequence).

Sequenced: CD8+ T cells from PBMCs. This sequence joins TRBV7-9 and TRBJ1-2; D possibly corresponds to TRBD1 (6 bases). This clonotype was obtained from a human donor with multiple sclerosis. In nucleotides, the CDR3 is TGTGCCAGCAGCCAGGCGTCCGCGGGGGGCGACTATGGCTACACCTTC. Its translation: CASSQASAGGDYGYTF.